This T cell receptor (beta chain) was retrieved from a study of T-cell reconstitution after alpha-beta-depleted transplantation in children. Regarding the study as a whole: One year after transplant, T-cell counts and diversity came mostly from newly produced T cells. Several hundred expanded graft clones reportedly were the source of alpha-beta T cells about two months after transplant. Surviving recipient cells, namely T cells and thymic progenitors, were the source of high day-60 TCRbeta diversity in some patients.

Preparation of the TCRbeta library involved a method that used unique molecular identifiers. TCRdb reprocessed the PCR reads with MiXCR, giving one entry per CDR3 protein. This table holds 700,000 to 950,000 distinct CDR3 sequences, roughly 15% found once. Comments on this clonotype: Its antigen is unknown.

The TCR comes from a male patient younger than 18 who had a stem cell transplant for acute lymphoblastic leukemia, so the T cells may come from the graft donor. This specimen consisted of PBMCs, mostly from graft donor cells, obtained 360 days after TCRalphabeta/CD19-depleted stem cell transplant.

As DNA, the CDR3 is TGTGCCAGCAGCGGCGGGCTAGCGGGAATCTACGAGCAGTACTTC. It is translated as CASSGGLAGIYEQYF. V usage is TRBV9 and J usage is TRBJ2-7; 9 nucleotides line up with TRBD2. The germline gives CDR1 SGDLS, CDR2 YYNGEE. The V gene end was trimmed by 3 bases and the J gene end by 3 bases; junction bases not matched to a gene: 7. The length of the CDR3 is 15 residues. Full variable domain (missing parts from reference TRBV9 and TRBJ2-7): DSGVTQTPKHLITATGQRVTLRCSPRSGDLSVYWYQQSLDQGLQFLIQYYNGEERAKGNILERFSAQQFPDLHSELNLSSLELGDSALYFCASSGGLAGIYEQYFGPGTRLTVT.